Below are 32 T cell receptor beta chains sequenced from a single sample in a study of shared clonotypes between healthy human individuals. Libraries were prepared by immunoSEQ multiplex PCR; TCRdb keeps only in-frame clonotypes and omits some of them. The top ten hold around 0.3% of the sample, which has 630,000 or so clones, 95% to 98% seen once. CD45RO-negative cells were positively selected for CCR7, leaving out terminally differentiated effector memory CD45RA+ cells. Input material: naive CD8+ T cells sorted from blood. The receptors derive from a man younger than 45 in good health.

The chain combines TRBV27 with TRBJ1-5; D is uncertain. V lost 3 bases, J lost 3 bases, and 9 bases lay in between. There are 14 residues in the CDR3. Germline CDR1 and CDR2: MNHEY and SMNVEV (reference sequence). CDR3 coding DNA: TGTGCCAGCAGTTTGGGCAGGAACAATCAGCCCCAGCATTTT. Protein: CASSLGRNNQPQHF.

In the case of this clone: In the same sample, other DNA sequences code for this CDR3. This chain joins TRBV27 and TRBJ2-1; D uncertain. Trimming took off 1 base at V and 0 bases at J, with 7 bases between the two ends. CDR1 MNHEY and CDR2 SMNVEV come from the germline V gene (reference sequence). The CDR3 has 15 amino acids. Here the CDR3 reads CASSLLASSYNEQFF. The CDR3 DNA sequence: TGTGCCAGCAGTTTATTGGCGAGCTCCTACAATGAGCAGTTCTTC.

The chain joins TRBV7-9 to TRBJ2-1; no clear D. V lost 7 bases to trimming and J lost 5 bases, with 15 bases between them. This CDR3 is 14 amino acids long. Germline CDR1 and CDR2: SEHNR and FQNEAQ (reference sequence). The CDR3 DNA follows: TGTGCCAGCACCCGGGCAGGTAACGACAATGAGCAGTTCTTC. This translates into CASTRAGNDNEQFF.

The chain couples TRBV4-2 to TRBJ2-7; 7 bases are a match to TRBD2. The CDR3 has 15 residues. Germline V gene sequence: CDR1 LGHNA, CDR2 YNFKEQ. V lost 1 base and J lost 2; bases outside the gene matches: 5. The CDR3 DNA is TGTGCCAGCAGCCAAGGGTCTAGCGGAACCTACGAGCAGTACTTC. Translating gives CASSQGSSGTYEQYF.

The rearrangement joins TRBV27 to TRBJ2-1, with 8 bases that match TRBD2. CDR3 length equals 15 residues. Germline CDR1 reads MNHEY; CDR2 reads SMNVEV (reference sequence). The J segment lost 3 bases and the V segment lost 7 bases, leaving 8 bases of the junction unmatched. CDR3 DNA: TGTGCCAGCACTTCGTCGGGGGGGCGCTACAATGAGCAGTTCTTC. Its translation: CASTSSGGRYNEQFF.

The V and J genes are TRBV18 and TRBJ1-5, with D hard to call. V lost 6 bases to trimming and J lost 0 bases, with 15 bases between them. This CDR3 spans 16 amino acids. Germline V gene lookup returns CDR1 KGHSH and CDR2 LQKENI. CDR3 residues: CASSPAGLNSNQPQHF. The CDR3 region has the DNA TGTGCCAGCTCCCCGGCCGGCCTAAATAGCAATCAGCCCCAGCATTTT.

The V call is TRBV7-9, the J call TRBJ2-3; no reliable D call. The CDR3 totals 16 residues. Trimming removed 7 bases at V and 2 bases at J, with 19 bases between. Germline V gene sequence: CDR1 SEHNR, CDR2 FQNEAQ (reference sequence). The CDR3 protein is CASKFREESNTDTQYF. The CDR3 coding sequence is TGTGCCAGCAAATTTCGAGAGGAATCTAACACAGATACGCAGTATTTT.

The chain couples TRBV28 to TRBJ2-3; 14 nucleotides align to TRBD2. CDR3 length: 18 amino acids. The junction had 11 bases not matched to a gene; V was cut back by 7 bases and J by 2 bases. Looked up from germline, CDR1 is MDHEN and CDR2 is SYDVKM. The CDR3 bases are TGTGCCAGCAAAGGGACTAGCGGGAGACCCCCCTTCACAGATACGCAGTATTTT. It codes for CASKGTSGRPPFTDTQYF.

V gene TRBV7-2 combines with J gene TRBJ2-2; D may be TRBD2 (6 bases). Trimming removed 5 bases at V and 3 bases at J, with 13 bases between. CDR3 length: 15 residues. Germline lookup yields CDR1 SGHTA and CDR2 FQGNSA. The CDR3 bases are TGTGCCAGCAGCCTTCGGGACTTGTACACCGGGGAGCTGTTTTTT. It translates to CASSLRDLYTGELFF.

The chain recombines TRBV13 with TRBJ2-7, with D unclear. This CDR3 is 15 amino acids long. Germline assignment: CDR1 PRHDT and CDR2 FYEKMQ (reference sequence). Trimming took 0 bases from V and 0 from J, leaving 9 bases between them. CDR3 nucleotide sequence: TGTGCCAGCAGCTTAGGGGCGGCTAGCTCCTACGAGCAGTACTTC. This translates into CASSLGAASSYEQYF.

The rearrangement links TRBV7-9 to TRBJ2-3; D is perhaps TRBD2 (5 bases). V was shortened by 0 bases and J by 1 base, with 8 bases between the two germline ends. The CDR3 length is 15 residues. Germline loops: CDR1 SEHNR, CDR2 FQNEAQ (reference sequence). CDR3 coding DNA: TGTGCCAGCAGCTTAGCAGCGGCTGGCACAGATACGCAGTATTTT. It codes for CASSLAAAGTDTQYF.

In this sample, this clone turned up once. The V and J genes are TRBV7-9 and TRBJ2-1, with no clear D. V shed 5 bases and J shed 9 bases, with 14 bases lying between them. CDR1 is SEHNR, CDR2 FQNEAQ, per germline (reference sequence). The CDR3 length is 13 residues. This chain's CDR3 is CASSPPSVGEQFF. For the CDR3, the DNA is TGTGCCAGCAGCCCCCCCAGTGTAGGTGAGCAGTTCTTC.

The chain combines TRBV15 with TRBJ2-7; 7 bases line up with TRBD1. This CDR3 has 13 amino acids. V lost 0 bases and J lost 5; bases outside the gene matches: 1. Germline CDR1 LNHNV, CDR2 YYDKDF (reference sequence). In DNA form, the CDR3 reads TGTGCCACCAGCAGAGAAGGGGGCGACGAGCAGTACTTC. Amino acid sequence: CATSREGGDEQYF.

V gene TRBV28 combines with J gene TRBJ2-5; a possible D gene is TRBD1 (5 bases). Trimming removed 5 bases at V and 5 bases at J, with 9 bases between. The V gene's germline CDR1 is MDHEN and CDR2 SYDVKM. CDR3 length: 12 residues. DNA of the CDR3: TGTGCCAGCAGTCCCCCAGGGGAGACCCAGTACTTC. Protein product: CASSPPGETQYF.

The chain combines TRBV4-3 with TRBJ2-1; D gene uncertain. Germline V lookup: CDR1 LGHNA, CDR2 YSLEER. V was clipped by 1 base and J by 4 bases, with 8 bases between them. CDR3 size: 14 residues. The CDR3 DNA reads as TGCGCCAGCAGCCAAGCATCAGAATACAATGAGCAGTTCTTC. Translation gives CASSQASEYNEQFF.

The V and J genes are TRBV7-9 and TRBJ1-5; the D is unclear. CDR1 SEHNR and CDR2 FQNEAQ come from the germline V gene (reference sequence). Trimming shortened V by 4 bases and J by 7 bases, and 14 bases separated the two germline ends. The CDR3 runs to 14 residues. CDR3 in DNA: TGTGCCAGCAGCTACCCCGGGGAGGCGCAGCCCCAGCATTTT. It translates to CASSYPGEAQPQHF.

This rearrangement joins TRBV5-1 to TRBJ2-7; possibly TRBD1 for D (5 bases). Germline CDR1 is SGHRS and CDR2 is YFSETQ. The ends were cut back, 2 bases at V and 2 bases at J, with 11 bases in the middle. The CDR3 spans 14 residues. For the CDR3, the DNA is TGCGCCAGCAGCTTCTCAACAGGTACCTACGAGCAGTACTTC. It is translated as CASSFSTGTYEQYF.

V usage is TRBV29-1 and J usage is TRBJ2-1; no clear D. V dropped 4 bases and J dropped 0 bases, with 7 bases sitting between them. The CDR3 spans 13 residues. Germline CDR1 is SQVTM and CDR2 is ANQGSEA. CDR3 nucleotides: TGCAGCGTTGGATTCGGCTCCTACAATGAGCAGTTCTTC. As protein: CSVGFGSYNEQFF.

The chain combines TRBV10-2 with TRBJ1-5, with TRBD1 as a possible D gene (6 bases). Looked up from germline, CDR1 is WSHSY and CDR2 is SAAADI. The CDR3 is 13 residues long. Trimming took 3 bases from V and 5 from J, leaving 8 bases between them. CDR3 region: CASSEQGDQPQHF. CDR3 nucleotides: TGCGCCAGCAGTGAACAGGGAGATCAGCCCCAGCATTTT.

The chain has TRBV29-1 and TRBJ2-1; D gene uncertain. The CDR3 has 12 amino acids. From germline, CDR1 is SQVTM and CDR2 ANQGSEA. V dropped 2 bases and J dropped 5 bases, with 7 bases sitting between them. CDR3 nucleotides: TGCAGCGTTGAACCCCGCGACAATGAGCAGTTCTTC. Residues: CSVEPRDNEQFF.

This CDR3 reads CASSADTEAFF. CDR3 nucleotide sequence: TGTGCCAGCAGCGCCGACACTGAAGCTTTCTTT. This chain uses TRBV9 with TRBJ1-1, with no clear D. Germline CDR1 is SGDLS and CDR2 is YYNGEE. V lost 3 bases to trimming and J lost 3 bases, with 3 bases between them. The CDR3 has 11 amino acids.

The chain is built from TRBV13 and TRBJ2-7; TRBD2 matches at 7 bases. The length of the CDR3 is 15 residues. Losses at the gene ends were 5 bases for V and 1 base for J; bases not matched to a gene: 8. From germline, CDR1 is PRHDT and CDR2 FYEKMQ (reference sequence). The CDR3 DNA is TGTGCCAGCAGCCCCCCTGCGGGAGAGTCCTACGAGCAGTACTTC. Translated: CASSPPAGESYEQYF.

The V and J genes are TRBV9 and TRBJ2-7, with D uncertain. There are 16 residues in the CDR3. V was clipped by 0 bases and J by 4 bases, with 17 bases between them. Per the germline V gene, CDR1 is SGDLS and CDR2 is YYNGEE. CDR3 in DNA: TGTGCCAGCAGCGTAGATCTCGGGCAGGCTTTATACGAGCAGTACTTC. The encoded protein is CASSVDLGQALYEQYF.

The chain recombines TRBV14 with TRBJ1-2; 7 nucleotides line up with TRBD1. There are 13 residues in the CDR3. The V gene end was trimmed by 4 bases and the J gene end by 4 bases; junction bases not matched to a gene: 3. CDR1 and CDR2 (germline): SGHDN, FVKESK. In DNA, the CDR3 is TGTGCCAGCAGCCGCGGGACAGCCTATGGCTACACCTTC. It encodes CASSRGTAYGYTF. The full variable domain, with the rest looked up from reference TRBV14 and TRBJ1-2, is EAGVTQFPSHSVIEKGQTVTLRCDPISGHDNLYWYRRVMGKEIKFLLHFVKESKQDESGMPNNRFLAERTGGTYSTLKVQPAELEDSGVYFCASSRGTAYGYTFGSGTRLTVV.

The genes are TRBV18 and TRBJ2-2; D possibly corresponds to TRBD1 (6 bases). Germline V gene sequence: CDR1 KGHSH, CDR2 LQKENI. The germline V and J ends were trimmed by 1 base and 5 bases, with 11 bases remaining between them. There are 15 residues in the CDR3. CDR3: CASSPQDSRTGELFF. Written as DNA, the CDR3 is TGTGCCAGCTCACCACAGGACAGTCGGACCGGGGAGCTGTTTTTT.

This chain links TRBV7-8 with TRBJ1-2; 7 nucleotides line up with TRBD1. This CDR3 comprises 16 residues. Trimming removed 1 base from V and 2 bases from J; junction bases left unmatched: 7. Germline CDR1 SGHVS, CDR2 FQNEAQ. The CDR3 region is CASSLGSPGQNYGYTF. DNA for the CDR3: TGTGCCAGCAGCTTAGGTTCCCCGGGACAGAACTATGGCTACACCTTC.

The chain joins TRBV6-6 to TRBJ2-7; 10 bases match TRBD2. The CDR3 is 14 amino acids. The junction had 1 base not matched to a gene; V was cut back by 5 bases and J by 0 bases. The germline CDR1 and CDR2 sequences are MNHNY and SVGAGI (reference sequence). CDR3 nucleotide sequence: TGTGCCAGCAGTGGACTAGCGGACTCCTACGAGCAGTACTTC. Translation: CASSGLADSYEQYF.

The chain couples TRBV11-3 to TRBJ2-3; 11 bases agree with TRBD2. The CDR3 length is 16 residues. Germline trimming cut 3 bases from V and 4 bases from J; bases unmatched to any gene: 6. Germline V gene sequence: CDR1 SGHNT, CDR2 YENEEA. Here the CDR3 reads CASSFTSGRHADTQYF. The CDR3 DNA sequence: TGTGCCAGCAGCTTTACTAGCGGGAGACACGCAGATACGCAGTATTTT.

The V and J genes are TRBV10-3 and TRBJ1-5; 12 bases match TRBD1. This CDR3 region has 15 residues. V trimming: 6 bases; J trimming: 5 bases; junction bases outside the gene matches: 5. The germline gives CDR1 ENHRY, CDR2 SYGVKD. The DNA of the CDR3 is TGTGCCATCAGCGGGACAGGGGGCGAGGATCAGCCCCAGCATTTT. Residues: CAISGTGGEDQPQHF.

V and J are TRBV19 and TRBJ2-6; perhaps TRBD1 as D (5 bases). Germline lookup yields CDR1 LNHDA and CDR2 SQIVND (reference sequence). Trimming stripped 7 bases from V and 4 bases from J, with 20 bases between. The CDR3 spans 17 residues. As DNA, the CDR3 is TGTGCCAGTACGGTAGGGGTGCCCCTTTCCGGGGCCAACGTCCTGACTTTC. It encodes CASTVGVPLSGANVLTF.

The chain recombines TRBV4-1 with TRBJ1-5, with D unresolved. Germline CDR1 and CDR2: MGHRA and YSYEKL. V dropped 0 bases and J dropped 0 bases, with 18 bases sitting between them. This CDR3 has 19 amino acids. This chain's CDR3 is CASSQEPSSDGDSNQPQHF. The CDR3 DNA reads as TGCGCCAGCAGCCAAGAACCATCATCGGACGGTGATAGCAATCAGCCCCAGCATTTT.

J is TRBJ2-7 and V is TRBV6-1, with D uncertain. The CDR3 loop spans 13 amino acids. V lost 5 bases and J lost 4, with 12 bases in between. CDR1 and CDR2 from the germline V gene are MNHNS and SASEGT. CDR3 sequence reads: CASSPPTGYEQYF. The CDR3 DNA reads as TGTGCCAGCAGTCCTCCCACGGGTTACGAGCAGTACTTC.